This T cell receptor (beta chain) was sequenced during a study of blood T cell repertoires in COVID-19 (dated by TCRdb to 2018 to 2020). For the wider study: Samples from collaborators originated in the United States, Italy and Spain and spanned both the acute and convalescent phases of COVID-19. A de-identified subject ID, COVID-19 status, age in years and sex were almost always included in the sample metadata. The material from the prospective study consisted of cDNA or gDNA derived from T cells, B-cell-depleted T cells, or PBMCs. Where available, HLA class I and class II types were taken from metadata supplied by the sample provider and were not determined by assay-based typing. Subjects who had been exposed to COVID-19, were actively infected with it, or had recovered from it provided the deeply sampled blood TCRbeta repertoires that made up the dataset. The repertoires were released in a freely available public database meant as a resource for research on the immune response to SARS-CoV-2. Samples came from the ongoing ImmuneRACE study (first 160 participants) plus 1,254 subjects from 6 global collaborators. The investigation overall reported the following: Clinical and demographic metadata were provided uncurated, with the amount varying by source and participant.

On this clone itself: Its binding antigen is unknown. No base quality values were provided; no much bigger clone lies one nucleotide off.

TCRbeta CDR3 regions were amplified from genomic DNA by means of the immunoSEQ Assay, a bias-controlled multiplex PCR. The study's own analysis went as follows. Nucleated cell counts per sample were estimated from amplification of reference gene primers within the assay. To quantify the absolute abundance of each unique TCRbeta CDR3 rearrangement, sequence reads were collapsed and filtered. Productive Simpson clonality was computed per sample as the square root of Simpson's diversity index over productive rearrangements. As stored in TCRdb, this immuneACCESS dataset retains in-frame rearrangements with V and J assigned. A fraction of the clones does not appear; measured against another copy, unresolved V genes explain less than half of the discrepancy, and the remainder lacks a known reason. V and J calls and clone size are given by that table; D and trimming were obtained from the DNA. This sample comprises roughly 190,000 clones, 65% to 85% of them detected only once. The top ten constitute roughly 3.2% of the sample.

Enrolling through a virtual design, the prospective study's participants ranged in age from roughly 18 to 89 years and lived across approximately 25 United States geographic areas. To assign participants to cohorts, the prospective study relied on clinical history that participants themselves reported in a screening survey and a study questionnaire. ImmuneRACE Cohort 3 recovered participants were defined by two consecutive negative NP/OP PCR tests, healthcare professional clearance, or symptom resolution. Each participant in the prospective study had whole blood, serum and a nasopharyngeal or oropharyngeal swab collected by mobile phlebotomists. Participants in the prospective study had the option to provide additional blood draws and questionnaires over a roughly 2-month period. Before DNA extraction, prospective study blood samples were shipped either frozen or at room temperature. From its cysteine to its phenylalanine, the CDR3 spans 14 amino acids. The CDR3 DNA has 42 bases and is translated from base 1. Ends trimmed: V by 7 bases, J by 3 bases; bases unmatched to a gene: 8. CDR1 and CDR2 were assigned from the germline V gene as SQVTM and ANQGSEA.

The TCR comes from a woman in her twenties or thirties who had recovered from COVID-19. The sequence is built from TRBV29-1 and TRBJ2-2, and 7 junctional nucleotides match TRBD2. The specimen was PBMCs or T cells enriched from blood (not recorded which). The CDR3 region reads CSAHLGGDTGELFF. The sequence in DNA is TGCAGCGCCCACCTGGGGGGGGACACCGGGGAGCTGTTTTTT.